The 24 T cell receptor beta chains below all came from one sample that was sequenced in a study of T cells after yellow fever vaccination. Via MiXCR, TCRdb re-called the 5' RACE reads, giving one row per CDR3 protein. This sample has some 350,000 distinct CDR3 sequences, with approximately 6% found just once. Here the sequenced sample was PBMCs, taken 5 days after the yellow fever booster vaccination. The receptor set was obtained from a man younger than 45 who received the YFV17D yellow fever vaccine.

This chain joins TRBV20-1 and TRBJ2-3, with D uncertain. Looked up from germline, CDR1 is DFQATT and CDR2 is SNEGSKA (reference sequence). V lost 2 bases and J 2 bases, leaving 11 bases between the germline ends. The CDR3 is made up of 14 amino acids. The CDR3: CSARSSTFTDTQYF. The CDR3, as DNA: TGCAGTGCTAGATCCAGCACTTTCACAGATACGCAGTATTTT.

The chain is built from TRBV7-2 and TRBJ2-7; D possibly corresponds to TRBD2 (6 bases). Trimming pared 5 bases from V and 2 bases from J, leaving 10 bases between. The CDR3 spans 13 residues. Germline CDR1 is SGHTA and CDR2 is FQGNSA. This chain's CDR3 is CASSPSAAYEQYF. DNA for the CDR3: TGTGCCAGCAGCCCTAGCGCCGCCTACGAGCAGTACTTC. Using reference TRBV7-2 and TRBJ2-7 for the parts outside the CDR3, the full variable domain is GAGVSQSPSNKVTEKGKDVELRCDPISGHTALYWYRQSLGQGLEFLIYFQGNSAPDKSGLPSDRFSAERTGGSVSTLTIQRTQQEDSAVYLCASSPSAAYEQYFGPGTRLTVT.

The rearrangement links TRBV14 to TRBJ2-2; unclear D gene. V lost 3 bases and J 4 bases, leaving 6 bases between the germline ends. This CDR3 comprises 13 residues. The germline V gene has CDR1 SGHDN and CDR2 FVKESK. As DNA, the CDR3 is TGTGCCAGCAGCCACGGCGGCACCGGGGAGCTGTTTTTT. This codes for CASSHGGTGELFF.

The V gene is TRBV4-3, the J gene TRBJ2-7, with D uncertain. V was pared by 0 bases and J by 5 bases, with 8 bases between. Germline assignment: CDR1 LGHNA and CDR2 YSLEER. CDR3 length: 13 residues. This CDR3 reads CASSQERTDEQYF. CDR3 bases: TGCGCCAGCAGCCAAGAAAGGACCGACGAGCAGTACTTC.

This chain joins TRBV5-1 and TRBJ2-5; D not resolved. Germline CDR1 is SGHRS and CDR2 is YFSETQ. The CDR3 covers 12 residues. V shed 4 bases and J shed 7 bases, with 11 bases lying between them. The CDR3 loop is CASSVELGTQYF. In nucleotides, the CDR3 is TGCGCCAGCAGCGTAGAATTAGGGACCCAGTACTTC.

With regard to this clonotype: A read error may explain this, as a much larger clone is one base away. The chain recombines TRBV10-2 with TRBJ1-1, with D unclear. In germline, CDR1 is WSHSY, CDR2 SAAADI. The CDR3 is made up of 14 amino acids. CDR3 sequence: CASSDLGGNIEAFF. The DNA for the CDR3 is TGCGCCAGCAGTGACCTAGGTGGGAACATTGAAGCTTTCTTT.

This rearrangement joins TRBV21-1 to TRBJ2-4. TRBV21-1 is deemed a pseudogene. This CDR3 contains 13 residues. CDR3 sequence: CASSKSLEDIQYF. The CDR3 DNA follows: TGTGCCAGCAGCAAGTCGTTAGAAGACATTCAGTACTTC.

The V call is TRBV7-2, the J call TRBJ2-7, with 10 bases matching TRBD1. The CDR3 has 16 amino acids. Trimming cost V 3 bases and J 4 bases; bases outside gene matches: 9. Per germline, CDR1 SGHTA and CDR2 FQGNSA. The CDR3 loop reads CASSLYPGQGRYEQYF. CDR3 DNA: TGTGCCAGCAGCTTGTACCCGGGACAGGGGAGATACGAGCAGTACTTC.

About this clonotype: The CDR3 does not close with the conserved phenylalanine or tryptophan, likely indicating a read error. The chain has TRBV6-2 or TRBV6-3 and TRBJ2-6; D gene ambiguous. Per germline, CDR1 MNHEY and CDR2 SVGEGT. The CDR3 loop spans 14 amino acids. The V end lost 8 bases, the J end lost 0 bases, and 8 bases lay between the germline ends. This CDR3 reads CASSRISGANVLTL. The CDR3 DNA sequence: TGTGCCAGCTCTCGTATCTCTGGGGCCAACGTCCTGACTCTC.

The table lists this clonotype with many counts. The chain uses TRBV10-3 and TRBJ2-7; D gene uncertain. This CDR3 is 12 amino acids long. Germline V gene sequence: CDR1 ENHRY, CDR2 SYGVKD. V was pared by 0 bases and J by 5 bases, with 5 bases between. CDR3: CAISESVHEQYF. For the CDR3, the DNA is TGTGCCATCAGTGAGTCGGTACACGAGCAGTACTTC.

The chain combines TRBV7-2 with TRBJ2-7, with D possibly matching TRBD2 (5 bases). Germline V gene lookup returns CDR1 SGHTA and CDR2 FQGNSA. V gave up 5 bases and J gave up 2 bases, with 13 bases separating them. The CDR3 spans 14 residues. The CDR3 protein is CASSPGVNPYEQYF. The CDR3 bases are TGTGCCAGCAGCCCCGGGGTTAACCCCTACGAGCAGTACTTC.

The rearrangement uses TRBV6-1 and TRBJ1-5; 11 bases map to TRBD1. V trimming: 7 bases; J trimming: 7 bases; junction bases outside the gene matches: 6. Germline V gene sequence: CDR1 MNHNS, CDR2 SASEGT. The CDR3 loop spans 14 amino acids. The CDR3, as DNA: TGTGCCAGCATCTACGGGACAGGGGGGCAGCCCCAGCATTTT. Its translation is CASIYGTGGQPQHF.

This clonotype was picked up many times. The chain joins TRBV9 to TRBJ2-4; TRBD1 agrees at 9 bases. The CDR3 spans 15 residues. Trimming at V came to 0 bases and at J to 6 bases, leaving 4 bases not matched to a gene. Germline V gene data show CDR1 as SGDLS and CDR2 as YYNGEE. For the CDR3, the DNA is TGTGCCAGCAGCGTAGCCTCGGACAGGGGAAACATTCAGTACTTC. It is translated as CASSVASDRGNIQYF. Complete variable domain (other parts from reference TRBV9 and TRBJ2-4): DSGVTQTPKHLITATGQRVTLRCSPRSGDLSVYWYQQSLDQGLQFLIQYYNGEERAKGNILERFSAQQFPDLHSELNLSSLELGDSALYFCASSVASDRGNIQYFGAGTRLSVL.

The table lists this clonotype with a few counts. V and J are TRBV7-9 and TRBJ2-1, with D maybe TRBD2 (6 bases). Germline CDR1 is SEHNR and CDR2 is FQNEAQ (reference sequence). V dropped 3 bases and J dropped 9 bases, with 9 bases sitting between them. The CDR3 extends over 12 amino acids. CDR3 amino acids: CASSFQGGEQFF. CDR3 sequence (DNA): TGTGCCAGCAGCTTCCAGGGAGGTGAGCAGTTCTTC.

This clonotype was recorded many times. The rearrangement joins TRBV7-2 to TRBJ2-3, with 8 bases fitting TRBD1. The J segment lost 0 bases and the V segment lost 6 bases, leaving 8 bases of the junction unmatched. Germline V gene sequence: CDR1 SGHTA, CDR2 FQGNSA. This CDR3 comprises 16 residues. The DNA for the CDR3 is TGTGCCAGCAGTACGACAGGGGCGATTAGCACAGATACGCAGTATTTT. Protein product: CASSTTGAISTDTQYF. Drawing the rest from reference TRBV7-2 and TRBJ2-3, the complete variable domain is GAGVSQSPSNKVTEKGKDVELRCDPISGHTALYWYRQSLGQGLEFLIYFQGNSAPDKSGLPSDRFSAERTGGSVSTLTIQRTQQEDSAVYLCASSTTGAISTDTQYFGPGTRLTVL.

J is TRBJ2-7 and V is TRBV7-2, with TRBD2 identical over 7 bases. The germline CDR1 and CDR2 sequences are SGHTA and FQGNSA. J gave up 4 bases and V 0 bases, and 9 bases lay outside the gene matches. This CDR3 region has 16 residues. CDR3 in amino acids: CASSLAPAGTGYEQYF. The CDR3 DNA follows: TGTGCCAGCAGCTTAGCCCCAGCGGGAACGGGGTACGAGCAGTACTTC. The full variable domain, rest sourced from reference TRBV7-2 and TRBJ2-7, is GAGVSQSPSNKVTEKGKDVELRCDPISGHTALYWYRQSLGQGLEFLIYFQGNSAPDKSGLPSDRFSAERTGGSVSTLTIQRTQQEDSAVYLCASSLAPAGTGYEQYFGPGTRLTVT.

This clonotype was seen a few times. J is TRBJ2-1 and V is TRBV19; possibly TRBD2 for D (6 bases). Trimming shortened V by 3 bases and J by 5 bases, and 17 bases separated the two germline ends. Germline-derived CDR1 and CDR2 are LNHDA and SQIVND (reference sequence). This CDR3 has 16 amino acids. This CDR3 is CASSIVEGLANNEQFF. The CDR3, as DNA: TGTGCCAGTAGTATCGTAGAGGGGCTAGCGAACAATGAGCAGTTCTTC.

This clonotype was observed many times. The CDR3 here is CASSVRGSKTDTQYF. The CDR3 DNA follows: TGTGCCAGCAGCGTGCGCGGGAGTAAAACAGATACGCAGTATTTT. The chain uses TRBV9 and TRBJ2-3; 7 bases agree with TRBD2. The V and J ends lost 2 bases and 3 bases, in that order; junction bases with no gene match: 6. The CDR3 consists of 15 residues. CDR1 is SGDLS, CDR2 YYNGEE, per germline.

This clonotype was seen only a few times. The rearrangement uses TRBV20-1 and TRBJ2-7, with 7 bases that match TRBD2. Looked up from germline, CDR1 is DFQATT and CDR2 is SNEGSKA (reference sequence). V was pared by 5 bases and J by 3 bases, with 7 bases of the junction left unmatched. This CDR3 region has 13 residues. CDR3 bases: TGCAGTGCTTCCCAGACTAGCAGCTACGAGCAGTACTTC. It specifies CSASQTSSYEQYF.

This clonotype was seen ten or more times. The J gene is TRBJ2-3, the V gene TRBV5-5, with D hard to call. Trimming cost V 0 bases and J 2 bases, with 10 bases left between them. The CDR3 contains 15 residues. Germline CDR1 and CDR2: SGHKS and YYEKEE (reference sequence). For the CDR3, the DNA is TGTGCCAGCAGCTTGGGGGATGGGGTCACAGATACGCAGTATTTT. Amino acid sequence: CASSLGDGVTDTQYF. Combining the CDR3 with reference TRBV5-5 and TRBJ2-3 gives the whole variable domain DAGVTQSPTHLIKTRGQQVTLRCSPISGHKSVSWYQQVLGQGPQFIFQYYEKEERGRGNFPDRFSARQFPNYSSELNVNALLLGDSALYLCASSLGDGVTDTQYFGPGTRLTVL.

This clonotype was observed many times. V gene TRBV7-2 combines with J gene TRBJ2-3; TRBD1 is a possible D gene (5 bases). The CDR3 is 15 amino acids. Trimming stripped 3 bases from V and 4 bases from J, with 14 bases between. In germline, CDR1 is SGHTA, CDR2 FQGNSA. CDR3 coding DNA: TGTGCCAGCAGCTTTTCAGGAGCCAGGGCAGATACGCAGTATTTT. It codes for CASSFSGARADTQYF.

This clonotype was picked up many times. This chain joins TRBV5-1 and TRBJ2-5, with D possibly being TRBD1 (6 bases). This CDR3 has 15 residues. Between the trimmed V and J ends, which lost 0 bases and 5 bases, there was a span of 14 bases. Germline lookup yields CDR1 SGHRS and CDR2 YFSETQ. This chain's CDR3 is CASSLGTGTSETQYF. The CDR3 coding sequence is TGCGCCAGCAGCTTGGGAACCGGGACATCGGAGACCCAGTACTTC.

The sample holds a few counts of this clonotype. CDR3 sequence: CASSLEGVNTEAFF. CDR3 coding DNA: TGCGCCAGCAGCTTGGAAGGGGTGAACACTGAAGCTTTCTTT. The genes are TRBV5-1 and TRBJ1-1; D possibly corresponds to TRBD1 (5 bases). V was pared by 0 bases and J by 0 bases, with 6 bases between. Germline CDR1 and CDR2: SGHRS and YFSETQ. CDR3 length: 14 amino acids.

This rearrangement joins TRBV27 to TRBJ2-7, with 10 bases fitting TRBD1. The CDR3 sequence is 14 residues long. Germline V CDR1 and CDR2: MNHEY, SMNVEV (reference sequence). V lost 6 bases, J lost 4 bases, and 6 bases stayed unmatched. CDR3 residues: CASSRGQGRYEQYF. CDR3 nucleotides: TGTGCCAGCAGCCGGGGACAGGGGAGGTACGAGCAGTACTTC.